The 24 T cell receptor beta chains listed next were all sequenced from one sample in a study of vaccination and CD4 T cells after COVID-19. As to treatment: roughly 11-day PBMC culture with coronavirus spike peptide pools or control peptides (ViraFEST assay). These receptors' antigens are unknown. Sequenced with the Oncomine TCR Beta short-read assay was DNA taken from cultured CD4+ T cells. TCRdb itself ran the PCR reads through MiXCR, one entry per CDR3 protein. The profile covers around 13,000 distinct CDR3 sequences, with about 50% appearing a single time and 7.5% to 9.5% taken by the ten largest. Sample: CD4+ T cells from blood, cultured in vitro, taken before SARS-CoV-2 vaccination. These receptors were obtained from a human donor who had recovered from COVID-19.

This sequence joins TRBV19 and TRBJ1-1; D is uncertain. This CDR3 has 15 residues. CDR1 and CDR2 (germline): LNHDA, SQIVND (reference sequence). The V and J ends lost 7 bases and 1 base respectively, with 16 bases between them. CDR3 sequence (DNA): TGTGCCAGTAAACTCGGGTCGACTCAGAACACTGAAGCTTTCTTT. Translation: CASKLGSTQNTEAFF.

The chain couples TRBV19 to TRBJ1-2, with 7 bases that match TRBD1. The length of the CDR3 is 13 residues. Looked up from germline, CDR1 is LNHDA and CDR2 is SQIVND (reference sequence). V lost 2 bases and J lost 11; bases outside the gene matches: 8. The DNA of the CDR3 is TGTGCCAGTAGTATAAGGGGGCCAGCGGGATACACCTTC. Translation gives CASSIRGPAGYTF.

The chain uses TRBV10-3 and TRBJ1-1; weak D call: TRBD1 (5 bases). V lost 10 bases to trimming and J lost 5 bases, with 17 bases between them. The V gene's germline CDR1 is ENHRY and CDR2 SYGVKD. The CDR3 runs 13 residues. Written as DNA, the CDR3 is TGTGCCACCGGGACCCTCTCGGGGACTGAAGCTTTCTTT. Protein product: CATGTLSGTEAFF.

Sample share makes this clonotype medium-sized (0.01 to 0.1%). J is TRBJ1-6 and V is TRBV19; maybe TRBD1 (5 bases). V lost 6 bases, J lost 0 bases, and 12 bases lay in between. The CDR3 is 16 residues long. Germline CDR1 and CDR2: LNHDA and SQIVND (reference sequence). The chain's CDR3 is CASRLRDGSYNSPLHF. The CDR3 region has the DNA TGTGCCAGTAGGCTCCGGGACGGCTCCTATAATTCACCCCTCCACTTT.

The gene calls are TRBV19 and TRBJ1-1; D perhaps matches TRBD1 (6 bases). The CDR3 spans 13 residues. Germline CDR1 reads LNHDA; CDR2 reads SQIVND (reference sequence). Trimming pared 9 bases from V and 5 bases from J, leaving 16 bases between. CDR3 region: CASEQGVGTEAFF. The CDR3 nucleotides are TGTGCCAGCGAACAGGGTGTGGGAACTGAAGCTTTCTTT.

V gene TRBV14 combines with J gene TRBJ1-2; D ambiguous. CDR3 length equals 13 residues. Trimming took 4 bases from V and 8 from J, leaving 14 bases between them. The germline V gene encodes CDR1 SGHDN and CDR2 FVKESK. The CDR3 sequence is CASSLDLVRGYTF. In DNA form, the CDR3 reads TGTGCCAGCAGCCTGGACCTCGTTCGGGGCTACACCTTC.

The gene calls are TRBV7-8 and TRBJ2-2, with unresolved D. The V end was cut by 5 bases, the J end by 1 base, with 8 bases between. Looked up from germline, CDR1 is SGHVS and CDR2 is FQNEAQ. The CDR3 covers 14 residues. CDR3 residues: CASSLYMNTGELFF. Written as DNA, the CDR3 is TGTGCCAGCAGCCTTTACATGAACACCGGGGAGCTGTTTTTT. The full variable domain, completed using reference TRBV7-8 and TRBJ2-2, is GAGVSQSPRYKVAKRGQDVALRCDPISGHVSLFWYQQALGQGPEFLTYFQNEAQLDKSGLPSDRFFAERPEGSVSTLKIQRTQQEDSAVYLCASSLYMNTGELFFGEGSRLTVL.

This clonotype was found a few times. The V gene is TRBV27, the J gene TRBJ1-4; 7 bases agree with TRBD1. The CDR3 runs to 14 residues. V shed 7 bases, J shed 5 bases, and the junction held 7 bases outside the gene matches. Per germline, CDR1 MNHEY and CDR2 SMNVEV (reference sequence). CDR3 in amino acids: CASTTTGPNEKLFF. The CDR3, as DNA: TGTGCCAGCACTACGACAGGGCCGAATGAAAAACTGTTTTTT.

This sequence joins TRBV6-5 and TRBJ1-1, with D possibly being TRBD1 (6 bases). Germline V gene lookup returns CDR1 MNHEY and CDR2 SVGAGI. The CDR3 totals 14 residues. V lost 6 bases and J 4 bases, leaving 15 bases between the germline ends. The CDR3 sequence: CASSYRVDSTEAFF. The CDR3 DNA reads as TGTGCCAGCAGCTACAGGGTAGATAGCACTGAAGCTTTCTTT.

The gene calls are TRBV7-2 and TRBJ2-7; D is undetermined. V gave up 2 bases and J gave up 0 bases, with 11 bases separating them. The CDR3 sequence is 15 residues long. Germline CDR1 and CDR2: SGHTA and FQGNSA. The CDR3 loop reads CASSLNFGSSYEQYF. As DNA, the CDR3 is TGTGCCAGCAGCTTAAACTTCGGTAGCTCCTACGAGCAGTACTTC.

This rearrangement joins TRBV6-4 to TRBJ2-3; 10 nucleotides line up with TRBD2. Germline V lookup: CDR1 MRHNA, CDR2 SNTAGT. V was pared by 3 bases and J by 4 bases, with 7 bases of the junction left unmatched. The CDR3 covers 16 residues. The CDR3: CASSDLSGGAADTQYF. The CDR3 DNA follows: TGTGCCAGCAGTGATCTAAGCGGGGGGGCTGCAGATACGCAGTATTTT.

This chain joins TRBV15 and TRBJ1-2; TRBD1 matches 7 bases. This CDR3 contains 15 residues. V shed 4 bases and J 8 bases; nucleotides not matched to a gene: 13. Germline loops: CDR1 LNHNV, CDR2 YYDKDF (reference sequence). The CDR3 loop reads CATSTLRIDRAGYTF. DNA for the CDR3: TGTGCCACCAGCACCCTGAGGATTGACAGGGCGGGCTACACCTTC.

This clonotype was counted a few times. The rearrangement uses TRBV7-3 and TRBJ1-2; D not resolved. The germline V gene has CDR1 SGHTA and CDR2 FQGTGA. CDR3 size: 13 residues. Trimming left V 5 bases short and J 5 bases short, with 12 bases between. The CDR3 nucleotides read TGTGCCAGCAGCCGTGGAGGAGGGTATGGCTACACCTTC. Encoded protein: CASSRGGGYGYTF.

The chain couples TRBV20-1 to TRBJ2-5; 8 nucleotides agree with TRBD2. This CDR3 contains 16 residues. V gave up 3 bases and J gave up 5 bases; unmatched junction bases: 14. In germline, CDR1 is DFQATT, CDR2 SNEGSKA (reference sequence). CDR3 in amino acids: CSASSILAGARETQYF. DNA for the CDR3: TGCAGTGCTAGTTCAATCCTAGCGGGCGCGAGGGAGACCCAGTACTTC.

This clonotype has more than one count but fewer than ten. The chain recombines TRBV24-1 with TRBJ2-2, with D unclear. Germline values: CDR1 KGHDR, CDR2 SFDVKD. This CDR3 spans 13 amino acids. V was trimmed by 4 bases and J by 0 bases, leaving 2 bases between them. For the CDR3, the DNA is TGTGCCACCAGTGAGCCGAACACCGGGGAGCTGTTTTTT. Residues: CATSEPNTGELFF.

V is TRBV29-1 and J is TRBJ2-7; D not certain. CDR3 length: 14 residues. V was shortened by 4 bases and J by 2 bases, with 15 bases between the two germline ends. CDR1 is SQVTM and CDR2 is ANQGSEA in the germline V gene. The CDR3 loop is CSVAPSVRPYEQYF. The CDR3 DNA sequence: TGCAGCGTTGCTCCCTCTGTTAGACCCTACGAGCAGTACTTC.

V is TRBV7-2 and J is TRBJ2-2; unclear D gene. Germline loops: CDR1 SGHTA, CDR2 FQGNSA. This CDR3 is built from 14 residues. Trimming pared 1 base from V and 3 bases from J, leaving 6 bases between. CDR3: CASSLGQHTGELFF. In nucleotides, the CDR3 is TGTGCCAGCAGCTTAGGGCAGCACACCGGGGAGCTGTTTTTT.

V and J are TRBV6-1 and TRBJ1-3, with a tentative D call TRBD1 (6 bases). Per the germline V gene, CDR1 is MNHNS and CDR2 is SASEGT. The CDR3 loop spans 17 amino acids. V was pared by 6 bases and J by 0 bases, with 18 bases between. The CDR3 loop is CASSPPGTKSSGNTIYF. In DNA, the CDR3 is TGTGCCAGCAGCCCCCCCGGGACAAAAAGCTCTGGAAACACCATATATTTT.

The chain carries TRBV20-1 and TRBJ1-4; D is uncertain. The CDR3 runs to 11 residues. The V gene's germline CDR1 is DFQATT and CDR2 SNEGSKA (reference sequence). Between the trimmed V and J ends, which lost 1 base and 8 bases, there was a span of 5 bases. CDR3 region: CSARAYEKLFF. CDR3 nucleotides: TGCAGTGCTAGAGCGTACGAAAAACTGTTTTTT.

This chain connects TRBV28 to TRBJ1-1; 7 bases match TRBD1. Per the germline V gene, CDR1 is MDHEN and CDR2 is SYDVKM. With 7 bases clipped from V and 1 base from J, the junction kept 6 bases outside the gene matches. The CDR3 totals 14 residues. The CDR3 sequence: CASKPGQTNTEAFF. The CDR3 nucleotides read TGTGCCAGCAAACCGGGACAGACGAACACTGAAGCTTTCTTT.

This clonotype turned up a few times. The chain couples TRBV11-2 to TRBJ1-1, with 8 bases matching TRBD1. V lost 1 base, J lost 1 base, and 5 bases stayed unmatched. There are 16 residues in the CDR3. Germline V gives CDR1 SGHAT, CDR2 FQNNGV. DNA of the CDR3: TGTGCCAGCAGCTTAGCCCCGGGACAGGCGAACACTGAAGCTTTCTTT. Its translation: CASSLAPGQANTEAFF.

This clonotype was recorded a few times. CDR3: CASSRSGGGQPQHF. In DNA, the CDR3 is TGTGCCAGCAGTAGATCAGGGGGCGGACAGCCCCAGCATTTT. V usage is TRBV12-3 or TRBV12-4 and J usage is TRBJ1-5, with TRBD1 matching over 8 bases. V lost 5 bases, J lost 7 bases, and 7 bases stayed unmatched. This CDR3 has 14 amino acids.

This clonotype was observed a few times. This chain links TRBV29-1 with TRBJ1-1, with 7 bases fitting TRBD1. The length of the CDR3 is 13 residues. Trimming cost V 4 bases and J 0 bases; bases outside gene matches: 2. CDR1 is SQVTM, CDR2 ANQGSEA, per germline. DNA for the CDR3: TGCAGCGTTGGGGGACAGATGAACACTGAAGCTTTCTTT. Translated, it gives CSVGGQMNTEAFF.

CDR3 bases: TGCAGTGCTAGGGACAGATTGAGCTCCTACAATGAGCAGTTCTTC. It specifies CSARDRLSSYNEQFF. This chain links TRBV20-1 with TRBJ2-1; D might be TRBD1 (6 bases). V shed 3 bases and J shed 0 bases, with 12 bases lying between them. Germline lookup yields CDR1 DFQATT and CDR2 SNEGSKA (reference sequence). The CDR3 loop spans 15 amino acids.